The 29 T cell receptor beta chains given below trace back to one sample, sequenced in a study of identical twins (dated by TCRdb to between 2015 and 2016). Libraries were built with 5' RACE. TCRdb names Illumina HiSeq 2000 as the instrument used. Starting from the raw public reads, TCRdb applied fastp trimming at Q25, assembled clones with MiXCR and retained in-frame beta chains. Rows matching on CDR3 protein sequence are summarized as one entry with the most common DNA and genes. In all, the sample holds around 680,000 distinct CDR3 sequences, and 8.6% of those were seen once. Clones ranked in the top ten supply around 0.98% of the sample. The same sample was also used in a study of yellow fever vaccine responses in identical twins.

Sequencing was performed on PBMCs. The receptors stem from a woman aged 18-29 years in good health.

In its sample, this clonotype was seen a few times. The chain is built from TRBV30 and TRBJ1-6; D may be TRBD1 (5 bases). The CDR3 length is 15 residues. Germline loops: CDR1 GTSNPN, CDR2 SVGIG (reference sequence). Trimming shortened V by 7 bases and J by 8 bases, and 21 bases separated the two germline ends. In DNA, the CDR3 is TGTGCCTCGAAAATAATAGGGGACGGCTATTCACCCCTCCACTTT. Amino acid sequence: CASKIIGDGYSPLHF.

The gene calls are TRBV29-1 and TRBJ2-7, with TRBD1 matching over 8 bases. The CDR3 has 13 residues. Per germline, CDR1 SQVTM and CDR2 ANQGSEA. With 4 bases clipped from V and 2 bases from J, the junction kept 4 bases outside the gene matches. The CDR3 DNA reads as TGCAGCGTTGCCAGGGGGCCTCCCTACGAGCAGTACTTC. Translation gives CSVARGPPYEQYF.

The chain uses TRBV29-1 and TRBJ1-1, with 9 bases matching TRBD1. CDR1 and CDR2 (germline): SQVTM, ANQGSEA. This CDR3 contains 15 residues. The V segment lost 8 bases and the J segment 1 base; nucleotides outside the gene matches: 11. DNA of the CDR3: TGCAGCACAGGTCGGACAGGGGAGGGGAACACTGAAGCTTTCTTT. It is translated as CSTGRTGEGNTEAFF.

This clonotype was seen at least ten times. The chain uses TRBV14 and TRBJ2-7; D not certain. The V gene lost 0 bases and the J gene lost 5 bases, with 8 bases spanning the gap. This CDR3 is built from 13 residues. Germline CDR1 SGHDN, CDR2 FVKESK. The CDR3 DNA reads as TGTGCCAGCAGCCAAGATCACAGAGACGAGCAGTACTTC. Translation gives CASSQDHRDEQYF.

Many counts were recorded for this clonotype. The chain's CDR3 is CASSLAGGRTEAFF. The CDR3 DNA sequence: TGTGCCAGCAGCTTAGCGGGGGGCAGGACTGAAGCTTTCTTT. The V gene is TRBV7-9, the J gene TRBJ1-1; possibly TRBD1 for D (6 bases). V lost 0 bases, J lost 5 bases, and 10 bases lay in between. This CDR3 is built from 14 residues. CDR1 SEHNR and CDR2 FQNEAQ come from the germline V gene (reference sequence).

The J gene is TRBJ2-7, the V gene TRBV7-2; D unclear. Germline CDR1 reads SGHTA; CDR2 reads FQGNSA. This CDR3 contains 15 residues. V was trimmed by 3 bases and J by 3 bases, leaving 15 bases between them. Here the CDR3 reads CASSFSISSLYEQYF. In nucleotides, the CDR3 is TGTGCCAGCAGCTTTTCCATCTCTTCCCTCTACGAGCAGTACTTC.

The chain uses TRBV6-4 and TRBJ2-2, with D tentatively TRBD1 (6 bases). V lost 0 bases and J lost 4, with 12 bases in between. Germline CDR1 is MRHNA and CDR2 is SNTAGT. The CDR3 spans 16 residues. The CDR3 DNA is TGTGCCAGCAGTGACTCACCAGGGGTGGGCACCGGGGAGCTGTTTTTT. Its translation is CASSDSPGVGTGELFF.

The J gene is TRBJ2-1, the V gene TRBV19, with 7 bases matching TRBD2. Germline values: CDR1 LNHDA, CDR2 SQIVND (reference sequence). V shed 3 bases and J 6 bases; nucleotides not matched to a gene: 8. The CDR3 has 15 residues. The CDR3 DNA sequence: TGTGCCAGTAGTATCCAGAGCGGGAACGGCAATGAGCAGTTCTTC. Translating gives CASSIQSGNGNEQFF.

This sequence joins TRBV15 and TRBJ2-5; the match to TRBD1 covers 7 bases. The germline V gene encodes CDR1 LNHNV and CDR2 YYDKDF (reference sequence). This CDR3 spans 15 amino acids. V lost 1 base, J lost 2 bases, and 4 bases stayed unmatched. The CDR3 loop reads CATSRVGDSQETQYF. The CDR3 DNA reads TGTGCCACCAGCAGAGTGGGGGACAGTCAAGAGACCCAGTACTTC.

Many counts were recorded for this clonotype. The V gene is TRBV7-2, the J gene TRBJ2-7, with 10 bases lining up with TRBD1. With V trimmed by 5 bases and J by 3 bases, 4 bases remained unmatched. CDR3 length equals 14 residues. Germline V CDR1 and CDR2: SGHTA, FQGNSA. CDR3 in amino acids: CASSLWTGGYEQYF. CDR3 in DNA: TGTGCCAGCAGCCTATGGACAGGGGGCTACGAGCAGTACTTC.

This clonotype has only a few counts. The V call is TRBV7-9, the J call TRBJ2-2, with D tentatively TRBD1 or TRBD2 (5 bases each). This CDR3 spans 16 amino acids. The ends were cut back, 7 bases at V and 0 bases at J, with 15 bases in the middle. Germline CDR1 is SEHNR and CDR2 is FQNEAQ (reference sequence). CDR3 DNA: TGTGCCAGCACCTCGTGGGACCAAACGAACACCGGGGAGCTGTTTTTT. Protein: CASTSWDQTNTGELFF.

This clonotype was seen ten or more times. At one end, the junction sequence differs from germline, possibly due to a read error. The chain uses TRBV20-1 and TRBJ2-5; D might be TRBD2 (7 bases). This CDR3 region has 18 residues. Germline CDR1 DFQATT, CDR2 SNEGSKA (reference sequence). CDR3 DNA: TGCAGTGCTAGAGCTGGGGGGGCGCTTGAATTCGTCCAAGAGGCCCAGTACTTC. Translating it yields CSARAGGALEFVQEAQYF.

CDR3 region: CASSLFAGDQETQYF. As DNA, the CDR3 is TGTGCCAGCAGCTTATTCGCCGGAGACCAAGAGACCCAGTACTTC. V gene TRBV11-2 combines with J gene TRBJ2-5; D gene unclear. V was clipped by 2 bases and J by 0 bases, with 10 bases between them. The germline gives CDR1 SGHAT, CDR2 FQNNGV. The CDR3 is 15 residues long.

This clonotype was counted between two and nine times. The chain carries TRBV7-3 and TRBJ2-2; TRBD1 might be the D (5 bases). This CDR3 spans 16 amino acids. The germline gives CDR1 SGHTA, CDR2 FQGTGA. V was pared by 1 base and J by 1 base, with 10 bases between. The CDR3 DNA reads TGTGCCAGCAGCTTAAACTCAGGGAAGAACACCGGGGAGCTGTTTTTT. This gives the protein CASSLNSGKNTGELFF.

This clonotype came up a few times. The chain carries TRBV6-5 and TRBJ2-5; 8 bases line up with TRBD2. The germline gives CDR1 MNHEY, CDR2 SVGAGI. With V trimmed by 2 bases and J by 5 bases, 13 bases remained unmatched. The CDR3 consists of 17 residues. The CDR3 DNA reads as TGTGCCAGCAGTTACGGAGCGGGAGTAGATTTGTTTGAGACCCAGTACTTC. It is translated as CASSYGAGVDLFETQYF.

The chain has TRBV11-1 and TRBJ2-7; D is ambiguous. The germline V and J ends were trimmed by 2 bases and 0 bases, with 20 bases remaining between them. Germline CDR1 and CDR2: SGHAT and FQDESV (reference sequence). CDR3 length equals 18 residues. CDR3 bases: TGTGCCAGCAGCTTATCCCTCCGCCCCGACCAATACTCCTACGAGCAGTACTTC. Protein: CASSLSLRPDQYSYEQYF.

This clonotype was seen repeatedly, ten times or more. This chain links TRBV3-1 with TRBJ2-7; D is uncertain. The germline gives CDR1 LGHDT, CDR2 YNNKEL (reference sequence). Trimming cost V 1 base and J 3 bases, with 13 bases left between them. The CDR3 contains 15 residues. CDR3 bases: TGTGCCAGCAGCCAAGTTTATCGACCGAACTACGAGCAGTACTTC. This sequence encodes CASSQVYRPNYEQYF.

This clonotype was detected a few times. V usage is TRBV5-1 and J usage is TRBJ2-7, with D maybe TRBD2 (6 bases). The CDR3 is made up of 13 amino acids. V lost 6 bases and J 2 bases, leaving 12 bases between the germline ends. The germline CDR1 and CDR2 sequences are SGHRS and YFSETQ. As DNA, the CDR3 is TGCGCCAGCAAGAATCCGGGGGCCTACGAGCAGTACTTC. As protein: CASKNPGAYEQYF.

The table lists this clonotype with a few counts. The chain is built from TRBV5-1 and TRBJ2-3; D is uncertain. The CDR3 totals 15 residues. The germline gives CDR1 SGHRS, CDR2 YFSETQ. With 2 bases removed from V and 6 bases from J, the gap between germline ends came to 16 bases. This CDR3 is CASSFRTIGLDTQYF. CDR3 in DNA: TGCGCCAGCAGCTTCAGAACCATTGGGCTTGATACGCAGTATTTT.

DNA for the CDR3: TGTGCCAGCTCACCTCCGGGACAGGGGGCCGGGGAGCTGTTTTTT. This codes for CASSPPGQGAGELFF. This chain uses TRBV18 with TRBJ2-2; the match to TRBD1 covers 11 bases. CDR1 is KGHSH, CDR2 LQKENI, per germline. The CDR3 loop spans 15 amino acids. The J segment lost 6 bases and the V segment lost 3 bases, leaving 3 bases of the junction unmatched.

V gene TRBV25-1 combines with J gene TRBJ2-1; D is possibly TRBD1 or TRBD2 (5 bases each). CDR1 and CDR2 (germline): MGHDK, SYGVNS. The CDR3 runs 15 residues. V lost 1 base to trimming and J lost 8 bases, with 15 bases between them. DNA for the CDR3: TGTGCCAGCAGTGAATGGGCAGGGACCCACGATGAGCAGTTCTTC. Translated: CASSEWAGTHDEQFF.

The V and J genes are TRBV6-1 and TRBJ2-5; 7 bases map to TRBD2. The CDR3 has 11 amino acids. Germline V gives CDR1 MNHNS, CDR2 SASEGT. Unmatched junction bases numbered 5, after V lost 11 bases and J lost 5 bases. CDR3: CAGGRAETQYF. The CDR3 DNA sequence: TGTGCCGGGGGGAGGGCGGAGACCCAGTACTTC.

V is TRBV2 and J is TRBJ2-1; D uncertain. Germline V gene data show CDR1 as SNHLY and CDR2 as FYNNEI. V was pared by 9 bases and J by 7 bases, with 10 bases between. The CDR3 has 11 residues. The CDR3 DNA follows: TGTGCCAGAAGACCCGGGAATGAGCAGTTCTTC. It yields the protein CARRPGNEQFF. The full variable domain, with the rest looked up from reference TRBV2 and TRBJ2-1, is EPEVTQTPSHQVTQMGQEVILRCVPISNHLYFYWYRQILGQKVEFLVSFYNNEISEKSEIFDDQFSVERPDGSNFTLKIRSTKLEDSAMYFCARRPGNEQFFGPGTRLTVL.

This clonotype was counted many times. The rearrangement uses TRBV7-9 and TRBJ2-5, with D unclear. Germline V gene sequence: CDR1 SEHNR, CDR2 FQNEAQ (reference sequence). The CDR3 length is 13 residues. Trimming took 5 bases from V and 6 from J, leaving 13 bases between them. The chain's CDR3 is CASSEDPYQTQYF. The DNA of the CDR3 is TGTGCCAGCAGCGAGGACCCCTACCAGACCCAGTACTTC.

Details on this clonotype: At one of its ends the junction is not consistent with the germline gene, which may arise from a read error. The chain employs TRBV3-1 and TRBJ2-7, with no clear D. Germline V CDR1 and CDR2: LGHDT, YNNKEL (reference sequence). This CDR3 comprises 16 residues. CDR3 sequence (DNA): TGTGCCAGCAACCAAAACCCCAATTGGGTTGCCTACGAGCAGTACTTC. Translated: CASNQNPNWVAYEQYF.

This chain uses TRBV28 with TRBJ2-7; D tentatively fits TRBD1 or TRBD2 (5 bases each). Germline CDR1 and CDR2: MDHEN and SYDVKM. V was shortened by 5 bases and J by 3 bases, with 17 bases between the two germline ends. The CDR3 is 15 residues long. The CDR3 nucleotides are TGTGCCAGCAGTATAGTAAGGGACGGAGACTACGAGCAGTACTTC. Amino acid sequence: CASSIVRDGDYEQYF.

This chain joins TRBV7-2 and TRBJ1-1; D is unresolved. Trimming left V 5 bases short and J 0 bases short, with 16 bases between. There are 16 residues in the CDR3. From germline, CDR1 is SGHTA and CDR2 FQGNSA. CDR3 sequence: CASSHIQEVMNTEAFF. In DNA, the CDR3 is TGTGCCAGCAGCCACATCCAAGAGGTGATGAACACTGAAGCTTTCTTT.

The chain joins TRBV12-3 or TRBV12-4 to TRBJ2-7, with D maybe TRBD1 (6 bases). Trimming left V 2 bases short and J 5 bases short, with 10 bases between. This CDR3 has 13 residues. The CDR3 nucleotides read TGTGCCAGCAGTTTAAGGACAGCCGACGAGCAGTACTTC. Protein sequence: CASSLRTADEQYF.

In its sample, this clonotype was seen many times. The chain couples TRBV28 to TRBJ2-1; 7 bases fit TRBD1. The ends lost 5 bases at V and 2 bases at J; junction bases unmatched: 6. The CDR3 runs to 15 residues. The germline V gene encodes CDR1 MDHEN and CDR2 SYDVKM. The CDR3 nucleotides are TGTGCCAGCAGTCGATGGACAGGAGCCTACAATGAGCAGTTCTTC. Amino acids: CASSRWTGAYNEQFF.